The 25 T cell receptor beta chains reported below all come from one sample, sequenced in a study of CD8 T cells in Susac syndrome. Random hexamers primed reverse transcription of 0.5 to 1 ug RNA. TCRdb passed the immunoSEQ multiplex PCR reads through MiXCR, listing each CDR3 protein once. This sample has hundreds of thousands of distinct CDR3 sequences, with approximately 89% found just once. Sequenced input: CD8+ T cells from PBMCs. Receptors originate from a human donor with multiple sclerosis.

The gene calls are TRBV7-9 and TRBJ2-7, with D hard to call. This CDR3 is 16 amino acids long. Germline-derived CDR1 and CDR2 are SEHNR and FQNEAQ (reference sequence). The ends were cut back, 5 bases at V and 2 bases at J, with 19 bases in the middle. The CDR3 DNA reads TGTGCCAGCAGCCAAGACGCGACCGTTGAGGCCTACGAGCAGTACTTC. Amino acid sequence: CASSQDATVEAYEQYF. Complete variable domain (other parts from reference TRBV7-9 and TRBJ2-7): DTGVSQNPRHKITKRGQNVTFRCDPISEHNRLYWYRQTLGQGPEFLTYFQNEAQLEKSRLLSDRFSAERPKGSFSTLEIQRTEQGDSAMYLCASSQDATVEAYEQYFGPGTRLTVT.

V is TRBV20-1 and J is TRBJ2-1; 14 bases are shared with TRBD2. Germline V CDR1 and CDR2: DFQATT, SNEGSKA (reference sequence). CDR3 length: 17 residues. The V and J ends lost 0 bases and 5 bases, in that order; junction bases with no gene match: 6. The CDR3 DNA follows: TGCAGTGCTAGAGAGGGGACTAGCGGGAGTATCAACAATGAGCAGTTCTTC. Translating it yields CSAREGTSGSINNEQFF.

The V gene is TRBV11-2, the J gene TRBJ2-3; 9 nucleotides line up with TRBD2. Germline V gives CDR1 SGHAT, CDR2 FQNNGV. Trimming at V came to 1 base and at J to 0 bases, leaving 14 bases not matched to a gene. This CDR3 contains 20 residues. CDR3 nucleotide sequence: TGTGCCAGCAGCTTAGGTCCCCCGCGGGGGACTAGCTCTAGCACAGATACGCAGTATTTT. Residues: CASSLGPPRGTSSSTDTQYF.

The rearrangement uses TRBV5-1 and TRBJ1-1; D is perhaps TRBD1 (5 bases). The ends were cut back, 2 bases at V and 3 bases at J, with 11 bases in the middle. The CDR3 sequence is 14 residues long. CDR1 is SGHRS, CDR2 YFSETQ, per germline. CDR3 sequence: CASSFGDSDTEAFF. The CDR3 nucleotides are TGCGCCAGCAGCTTCGGAGACAGCGACACTGAAGCTTTCTTT.

J is TRBJ1-3 and V is TRBV7-9; D unclear. The CDR3 has 12 amino acids. V lost 5 bases, J lost 2 bases, and 4 bases lay in between. The germline V gene encodes CDR1 SEHNR and CDR2 FQNEAQ (reference sequence). DNA of the CDR3: TGTGCCAGCAGCAAAACTGGAAACACCATATATTTT. It encodes CASSKTGNTIYF.

The rearrangement uses TRBV14 and TRBJ2-2; D possibly corresponds to TRBD2 (6 bases). The length of the CDR3 is 14 residues. Germline loops: CDR1 SGHDN, CDR2 FVKESK. The V and J ends lost 0 bases and 7 bases respectively, with 9 bases between them. The CDR3 spells CASSQDGGIGELFF. CDR3 coding DNA: TGTGCCAGCAGCCAAGACGGGGGTATCGGGGAGCTGTTTTTT.

V is TRBV19 and J is TRBJ2-1, with D uncertain. The CDR3 has 15 amino acids. The germline CDR1 and CDR2 sequences are LNHDA and SQIVND (reference sequence). The V end lost 3 bases, the J end lost 2 bases, and 11 bases lay between the germline ends. The CDR3 nucleotides are TGTGCCAGTAGTATGAAGGGTAGGACCTACAATGAGCAGTTCTTC. Protein sequence: CASSMKGRTYNEQFF.

The gene calls are TRBV25-1 and TRBJ2-7; 10 bases align to TRBD1. Germline V CDR1 and CDR2: MGHDK, SYGVNS. The V and J ends lost 7 bases and 2 bases, in that order; junction bases with no gene match: 8. The CDR3 runs to 15 residues. The CDR3 nucleotides are TGTGCCAGCACATCCGGGACAGGGGCGCCCTACGAGCAGTACTTC. It translates to CASTSGTGAPYEQYF.

The chain uses TRBV6-5 and TRBJ2-5, with no clear D. Per the germline V gene, CDR1 is MNHEY and CDR2 is SVGAGI. The germline V and J ends were trimmed by 2 bases and 7 bases, with 20 bases remaining between them. The CDR3 is made up of 16 amino acids. The CDR3 here is CASSYLRPYTETTQYF. The CDR3 DNA reads as TGTGCCAGCAGTTACCTCCGACCCTACACGGAGACGACCCAGTACTTC.

The chain is built from TRBV19 and TRBJ2-2; D is unresolved. Trimming stripped 5 bases from V and 1 base from J, with 11 bases between. CDR1 is LNHDA, CDR2 SQIVND, per germline (reference sequence). This CDR3 contains 15 residues. CDR3 amino acids: CASSFRALNTGELFF. CDR3 DNA: TGTGCCAGTAGTTTCCGGGCCCTGAACACCGGGGAGCTGTTTTTT.

Turning to this clonotype: The germline gene is not matched at one end of the junction; a read error may be the cause. This chain links TRBV30 with TRBJ1-2, with 7 bases that match TRBD1. This CDR3 is built from 16 residues. CDR1 GTSNPN and CDR2 SVGIG come from the germline V gene (reference sequence). This CDR3 is CAWSTLTGAPKYGYTF. CDR3 bases: TGTGCCTGGAGCACCCTTACAGGGGCCCCTAAATATGGCTACACCTTC.

The J gene is TRBJ2-2, the V gene TRBV20-1; D uncertain. V shed 0 bases and J shed 6 bases, with 14 bases lying between them. The CDR3 sequence is 15 residues long. Germline values: CDR1 DFQATT, CDR2 SNEGSKA (reference sequence). The CDR3 reads CSARDRNRTAGELFF. In DNA, the CDR3 is TGCAGTGCTAGAGACCGAAATAGGACCGCCGGGGAGCTGTTTTTT.

The rearrangement uses TRBV7-3 and TRBJ2-1; 8 positions agree with TRBD2. J lost 4 bases, V lost 4 bases, and 15 bases had no gene match. This CDR3 spans 18 amino acids. CDR1 and CDR2 from the germline V gene are SGHTA and FQGTGA. CDR3 sequence: CASSWQPILADDYNEQFF. As DNA, the CDR3 is TGTGCCAGCAGCTGGCAACCGATACTAGCGGACGATTACAATGAGCAGTTCTTC.

The chain combines TRBV21-1 with TRBJ1-3. TRBV21-1 represents a pseudogene. CDR3 length: 15 residues. The CDR3 protein is CASSIRQSSGNTIYF. DNA for the CDR3: TGTGCCAGCAGCATCCGACAGAGCTCTGGAAACACCATATATTTT.

The CDR3 loop reads CASSQDRSAEAFF. For the CDR3, the DNA is TGCGCCAGCAGCCAAGATCGGAGCGCTGAAGCTTTCTTT. The chain employs TRBV4-1 and TRBJ1-1; D ambiguous. The CDR3 contains 13 residues. Germline V gene sequence: CDR1 MGHRA, CDR2 YSYEKL. The germline V and J ends were trimmed by 0 bases and 6 bases, with 8 bases remaining between them.

Remarks on this clonotype: Relative to the germline gene, one junction end is altered; a read error may explain this. The genes are TRBV27 and TRBJ1-4; 8 nucleotides align to TRBD1. The CDR3 has 14 amino acids. The germline V gene has CDR1 MNHEY and CDR2 SMNVEV (reference sequence). The chain's CDR3 is CASTSTGEGEKLVF. Written as DNA, the CDR3 is TGTGCCAGCACCTCGACAGGGGAGGGTGAAAAACTGGTTTTT.

This rearrangement joins TRBV6-1 to TRBJ2-1, with 12 bases matching TRBD2. The CDR3 runs to 17 residues. Losses at the gene ends were 3 bases for V and 9 bases for J; bases not matched to a gene: 12. Germline V lookup: CDR1 MNHNS, CDR2 SASEGT. CDR3 sequence: CASSELAGGPFSGEQFF. CDR3 bases: TGTGCCAGCAGTGAGCTAGCGGGGGGGCCCTTTTCTGGTGAGCAGTTCTTC.

The chain employs TRBV29-1 and TRBJ2-7, with 8 bases fitting TRBD1. Germline V gives CDR1 SQVTM, CDR2 ANQGSEA. The junction had 4 bases not matched to a gene; V was cut back by 4 bases and J by 5 bases. The CDR3 sequence is 12 residues long. The CDR3 DNA follows: TGCAGCGTTGTGGGACAGGTGAACGAGCAGTACTTC. Translating gives CSVVGQVNEQYF.

This clonotype came up a few times. This chain uses TRBV6-1 with TRBJ1-1; the match to TRBD1 covers 9 bases. Germline trimming cut 4 bases from V and 3 bases from J; bases unmatched to any gene: 6. Germline CDR1 reads MNHNS; CDR2 reads SASEGT. The CDR3 contains 15 residues. The CDR3 protein is CASSGPDRGDTEAFF. CDR3 in DNA: TGTGCCAGCAGTGGCCCCGACAGGGGGGACACTGAAGCTTTCTTT.

The chain is built from TRBV2 and TRBJ2-3, with D possibly TRBD1 on 5 matching bases. CDR1 and CDR2 (germline): SNHLY, FYNNEI. This CDR3 contains 16 residues. With 3 bases removed from V and 0 bases from J, the gap between germline ends came to 13 bases. The CDR3 sequence: CASSDTPGSSTDTQYF. The CDR3 bases are TGTGCCAGCAGTGATACCCCAGGGTCGAGCACAGATACGCAGTATTTT.

The chain carries TRBV27 and TRBJ2-7; the D gene could be TRBD1 or TRBD2 (5 bases each). This CDR3 contains 15 residues. V shed 5 bases and J shed 7 bases, with 21 bases lying between them. Germline-derived CDR1 and CDR2 are MNHEY and SMNVEV (reference sequence). For the CDR3, the DNA is TGTGCCAGCAGTCCGTTTAACGAGGGGTTCGAAGAGCAGTACTTC. Its protein product is CASSPFNEGFEEQYF.

The CDR3: CASSHGRGTTEAFF. The CDR3 bases are TGTGCCAGCAGTCACGGTAGGGGGACCACTGAAGCTTTCTTT. V usage is TRBV7-9 and J usage is TRBJ1-1; weak D call: TRBD1 (6 bases). Germline lookup yields CDR1 SEHNR and CDR2 FQNEAQ (reference sequence). The V and J ends lost 6 bases and 4 bases respectively, with 15 bases between them. The CDR3 is 14 amino acids.

This clonotype has only a few counts. The genes are TRBV12-3 or TRBV12-4 and TRBJ2-1; D is undetermined. The V and J ends lost 3 bases and 8 bases respectively, with 8 bases between them. The CDR3 consists of 12 residues. The CDR3 loop reads CASSLIRDEQFF. The CDR3 nucleotides read TGTGCCAGCAGTTTGATAAGAGATGAGCAGTTCTTC.

V is TRBV29-1 and J is TRBJ1-1; D ambiguous. Germline lookup yields CDR1 SQVTM and CDR2 ANQGSEA. CDR3 length: 14 amino acids. V lost 5 bases, J lost 1 base, and 14 bases lay in between. The CDR3 loop reads CSVLSPGGNTEAFF. The CDR3 bases are TGCAGCGTTCTCTCCCCGGGAGGGAACACTGAAGCTTTCTTT.

The genes are TRBV11-2 and TRBJ1-3; 10 nucleotides match TRBD1. Germline V CDR1 and CDR2: SGHAT, FQNNGV. This CDR3 region has 16 residues. Trimming took 4 bases from V and 8 from J; bases not matched to a gene: 11. The CDR3 DNA reads as TGTGCCAGCAGCTCCCCGACAGGGGGCTATAGGGACACCATATATTTT. It translates to CASSSPTGGYRDTIYF.